The rows below give T cell receptor beta chains drawn from one sample of a study of shared clonotypes between healthy human individuals. Produced via immunoSEQ multiplex PCR; TCRdb's table is partial and in-frame only. The sample includes about 980,000 clones, approximately 80% of them seen just once. Sequences were obtained from memory CD4+ T cells sorted from blood. These receptor sequences come from a man between 18 and 29 years old in good health. CDR3s include the opening cysteine and the closing phenylalanine or tryptophan. The order of the fields is V gene, J gene, D gene, CDR3 protein. The D gene is left open where the match is weak.

TRBV5-1,TRBJ2-5,TRBD1,CASRAGTGDETQYF
TRBV30,TRBJ1-6,.,CAWTVTSYNSPLHF
TRBV5-6,TRBJ1-2,.,CASSLQGNYGYTF
TRBV30,TRBJ1-6,TRBD1,CAWNRDRYSPLHF
TRBV19,TRBJ1-1,.,CASSYTPRNTEAFF
TRBV19,TRBJ1-6,TRBD1,CASTTGQTNSPLHF
TRBV6-5,TRBJ2-2,TRBD2,CASRLAGVTGELFF
TRBV6-1,TRBJ2-2,.,CASATGTKNTGELFF
TRBV5-4,TRBJ2-5,.,CASSIGGGTHPQETQYF
TRBV7-9,TRBJ2-1,.,CASSLGLIYNEQFF
TRBV28,TRBJ2-3,.,CASSRPRARGTDTQYF
TRBV6-6,TRBJ1-1,TRBD1,CASSYPDRELNTEAFF
TRBV6-6,TRBJ1-5,TRBD1,CASSRLTGNSNQPQHF
TRBV6-6,TRBJ2-2,.,CASSNGRKTGELFF
TRBV30,TRBJ2-6,.,CAWSKTQSGANVLTF
TRBV6-6,TRBJ2-1,TRBD2,CASSKGLAANEQFF
TRBV5-4,TRBJ1-6,TRBD1,CASSAGQGYNSPLHF
TRBV6-5,TRBJ1-2,TRBD1,CASSSGTARGYTF
TRBV5-4,TRBJ2-2,TRBD1,CASSSDRTTGELFF
TRBV6-4,TRBJ2-3,.,CASSEGGPTDTQYF
TRBV4-1,TRBJ2-5,TRBD2,CASSQDGSGISGSSGETQYF
TRBV27,TRBJ1-6,.,CASSLGHYNSPLHF
TRBV4-2,TRBJ2-3,TRBD2,CASSQWASGDTDTQYF
TRBV29-1,TRBJ1-1,.,CSGLRGTEAFF
TRBV18,TRBJ2-3,.,CASSPSDRTDTQYF
TRBV2,TRBJ2-1,.,CASSVGGAHNEQFF
TRBV9,TRBJ1-3,.,CASSVAPRGEGNTIYF
TRBV18,TRBJ1-2,.,CASSPTTVVGGYTF
TRBV1,TRBJ1-2,.,CTSRRNVLNYGYTF
TRBV2,TRBJ2-1,.,CASSDPRGYNEQFF